A selection of T cell receptor beta chains follows, all from one sample in a study of blood T cell repertoires in COVID-19. TCRdb's table, derived via immunoSEQ multiplex PCR, lists solely in-frame clones and lacks some. The sample lists about 280,000 clones, roughly 91% occurring once. The sample taken for sequencing was peripheral blood. These receptors were taken from a woman aged 30 to 39 with COVID-19, enrolled during active disease. CDR3s include the opening cysteine and the closing phenylalanine or tryptophan. The D gene is left open where the match is weak. Expanded clones get a size class; other rows say once, few or many, or leave the size out.

D gene	clone size	V gene	J gene	CDR3 protein	CDR3 DNA
TRBD2	NA	TRBV30	TRBJ2-1	CAWSHGASGYNEQFF	TGTGCCTGGAGTCATGGGGCTAGCGGTTACAATGAGCAGTTCTTC
NA	NA	TRBV29-1	TRBJ2-7	CSVGGKLVHEQYF	TGCAGCGTTGGGGGCAAGCTTGTCCACGAGCAGTACTTC
NA	NA	TRBV18	TRBJ1-6	CASSGGGSPLHF	TGTGCCAGCTCGGGAGGTGGTTCACCCCTCCACTTT
TRBD2	NA	TRBV6-5	TRBJ2-3	CASTPAGGQTDTQYF	TGTGCCAGCACGCCTGCGGGGGGGCAAACAGATACGCAGTATTTT
NA	NA	TRBV25-1	TRBJ2-1	CASSELRGRSYNEQFF	TGTGCCAGCAGTGAATTAAGAGGGCGCTCCTACAATGAGCAGTTCTTC
TRBD2	NA	TRBV11-2	TRBJ2-3	CASSSLAGGPVDTQYF	TGTGCCAGCAGCTCGCTAGCGGGGGGGCCTGTAGATACGCAGTATTTT
NA	once	TRBV2	TRBJ1-1	CASSEGQGHTEAFF	TGTGCCAGCAGTGAAGGGCAGGGCCACACTGAAGCTTTCTTT
NA	NA	TRBV29-1	TRBJ1-2	CSVVEQTPYGYTF	TGCAGCGTTGTGGAACAGACGCCCTATGGCTACACCTTC
TRBD1	once	TRBV19	TRBJ1-6	CASSPDRQGNSPLHF	TGTGCCAGTAGTCCGGATCGACAGGGGAATTCACCCCTCCACTTT
TRBD2	once	TRBV27	TRBJ2-2	CASSRPSGGYGGELFF	TGTGCCAGCAGCCGACCTAGCGGGGGGTACGGCGGGGAGCTGTTTTTT
NA	NA	TRBV12-3/TRBV12-4	TRBJ1-1	CASSLRTEAFF	TGTGCCAGCAGTTTACGCACTGAAGCTTTCTTT
NA	NA	TRBV6-5	TRBJ2-1	CASSSVSNEQFF	TGTGCCAGCAGTTCGGTTTCCAATGAGCAGTTCTTC
NA	once	TRBV24-1	TRBJ1-2	CATSDKFRSTGTGGYTF	TGTGCCACCAGTGATAAGTTTCGGAGTACGGGTACGGGAGGCTACACCTTC
TRBD2	NA	TRBV5-5	TRBJ2-3	CASSFEGLEYGIDTQYF	TGTGCCAGCAGCTTCGAGGGACTAGAATACGGCATAGATACGCAGTATTTT
TRBD1	once	TRBV7-9	TRBJ2-4	CASSLNRGNIQYF	TGTGCCAGCAGCTTAAACAGGGGAAACATTCAGTACTTC
TRBD1	NA	TRBV5-8	TRBJ2-3	CASSPQPIGTEQYF	TGTGCCAGCAGCCCCCAGCCCATTGGGACAGAGCAGTATTTT
NA	NA	TRBV5-4	TRBJ1-5	CASSPTPYSNQPQHF	TGTGCCAGCAGCCCGACACCCTATAGCAATCAGCCCCAGCATTTT
TRBD2	NA	TRBV5-6	TRBJ2-1	CASSRTSGGAQQFF	TGTGCCAGCAGCCGGACTAGCGGGGGGGCTCAGCAGTTCTTC
TRBD1	NA	TRBV5-1	TRBJ2-2	CASSSDTLEEGASTGELFF	TGCGCCAGCAGCTCGGACACGCTAGAAGAGGGGGCGAGCACCGGGGAGCTGTTTTTT
NA	NA	TRBV18	TRBJ2-2	CASSPPQLAKNTGELFF	TGTGCCAGCTCACCACCTCAACTAGCCAAGAACACCGGGGAGCTGTTTTTT
NA	NA	TRBV5-1	TRBJ2-2	CASSFSTGELFF	TGCGCCAGCAGCTTTAGCACCGGGGAGCTGTTTTTT
TRBD2	NA	TRBV5-1	TRBJ2-1	CASSSTGLAHNEQFF	TGCGCCAGCAGCTCTACGGGACTAGCCCACAATGAGCAGTTCTTC
TRBD2	NA	TRBV11-3	TRBJ2-2	CASSPIPTGGNTGELFF	TGTGCCAGCAGCCCCATCCCCACGGGAGGCAACACCGGGGAGCTGTTTTTT
NA	NA	TRBV5-1	TRBJ2-7	CASSLTGQSHIKYF	TGCGCCAGCAGCTTGACAGGACAGTCACATATCAAGTACTTC
TRBD1	NA	TRBV18	TRBJ1-4	CASSQQGANEKLFF	TGTGCCAGCTCCCAACAGGGGGCTAATGAAAAACTGTTTTTT
TRBD1	NA	TRBV19	TRBJ1-1	CASRLGQGGNTEAFF	TGTGCCAGTAGACTGGGACAGGGGGGGAACACTGAAGCTTTCTTT
NA	NA	TRBV28	TRBJ2-2	CASSPGQGNTGELFF	TGTGCCAGCAGCCCAGGCCAGGGGAACACCGGGGAGCTGTTTTTT